This T cell receptor (beta chain) was sequenced during a study of OX40 agonist ivuxolimab in advanced cancers. Looking at the study overall: Patients were treated with intravenous ivuxolimab, dosed at 0.01 to 10 mg/kg and infused every 2 weeks. Three patients had partial responses: one hepatocellular carcinoma, two cutaneous melanoma.

Measured with immunoSEQ multiplex PCR; TCRdb has only the in-frame clones, and not every one. The sample contains 77,000 or so clones, under 90% of which appear only once. Note on this clone: Its target is unknown.

Study results and limitations: People who partly responded at 0.1-3.0 mg/kg had some of the least clonal expansion seen.

Between the trimmed V and J ends, which lost 0 bases and 4 bases, there was a span of 18 bases. Germline CDR1 and CDR2: SGHDN and FVKESK. This CDR3 has 18 amino acids. The clonotype was recovered from an adult with an advanced solid tumor such as melanoma, head and neck, liver or kidney cancer. This specimen was CD4+ or CD8+ T cells sorted from blood, taken in a trial of the OX40 agonist ivuxolimab. The rearrangement links TRBV14 to TRBJ2-2, with D possibly TRBD2 on 6 matching bases. The CDR3 sequence is CASSQEGLADYFTGELFF. In DNA, the CDR3 is TGTGCCAGCAGCCAAGAGGGGCTCGCGGACTATTTCACCGGGGAGCTGTTTTTT.